This T cell receptor (beta chain) emerged from a study of technical replicates of blood from several donors. The repertoire was sequenced with immunoSEQ multiplex PCR; TCRdb's copy has only in-frame clones and lacks some. The table has about 61,000 clones, about 96% seen once. CDR3 length: 15 amino acids. Between the trimmed V and J ends, which lost 0 bases and 6 bases, there was a span of 11 bases. The germline V gene encodes CDR1 WSHSY and CDR2 SAAADI. This receptor was obtained from a human donor in good health. The sequencing input was T cells isolated from PBMCs. The genes are TRBV10-2 and TRBJ2-2; D may be TRBD2 (5 bases). CDR3 residues: CASSESRGSAGELFF. The CDR3 DNA sequence: TGCGCCAGCAGTGAGTCGAGAGGGTCGGCCGGGGAGCTGTTTTTT.